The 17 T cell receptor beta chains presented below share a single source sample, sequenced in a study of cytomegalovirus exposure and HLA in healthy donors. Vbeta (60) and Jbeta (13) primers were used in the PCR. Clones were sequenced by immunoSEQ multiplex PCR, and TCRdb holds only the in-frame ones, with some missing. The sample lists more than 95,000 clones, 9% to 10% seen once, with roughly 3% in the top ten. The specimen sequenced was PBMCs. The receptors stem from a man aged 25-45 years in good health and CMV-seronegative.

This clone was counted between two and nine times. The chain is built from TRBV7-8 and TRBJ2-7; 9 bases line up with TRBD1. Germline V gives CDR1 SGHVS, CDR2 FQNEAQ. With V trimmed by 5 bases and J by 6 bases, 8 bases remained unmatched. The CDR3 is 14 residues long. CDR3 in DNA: TGTGCCAGCAGCCACGGACAGGGGATGGGCGAGCAGTACTTC. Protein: CASSHGQGMGEQYF.

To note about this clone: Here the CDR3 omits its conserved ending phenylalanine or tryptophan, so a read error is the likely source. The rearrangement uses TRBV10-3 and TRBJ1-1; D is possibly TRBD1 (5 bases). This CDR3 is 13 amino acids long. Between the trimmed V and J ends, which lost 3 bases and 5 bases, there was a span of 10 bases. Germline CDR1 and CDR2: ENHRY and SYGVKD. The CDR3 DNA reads TGTGCCATCAGTGAAGGGGCGGAAACTGAAGCTTTCTTG. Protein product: CAISEGAETEAFL.

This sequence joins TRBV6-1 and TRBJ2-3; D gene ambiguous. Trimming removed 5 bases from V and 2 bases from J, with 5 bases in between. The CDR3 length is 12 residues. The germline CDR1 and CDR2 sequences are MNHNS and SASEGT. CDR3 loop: CASSPHTDTQYF. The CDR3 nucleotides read TGTGCCAGCAGTCCACACACAGATACGCAGTATTTT.

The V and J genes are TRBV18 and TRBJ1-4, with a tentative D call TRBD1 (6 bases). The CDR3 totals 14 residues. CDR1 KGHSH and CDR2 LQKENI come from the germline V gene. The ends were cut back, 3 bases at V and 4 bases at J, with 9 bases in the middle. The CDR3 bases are TGTGCCAGCTCACCGCAGGGGTTTAATGAAAAACTGTTTTTT. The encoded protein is CASSPQGFNEKLFF.

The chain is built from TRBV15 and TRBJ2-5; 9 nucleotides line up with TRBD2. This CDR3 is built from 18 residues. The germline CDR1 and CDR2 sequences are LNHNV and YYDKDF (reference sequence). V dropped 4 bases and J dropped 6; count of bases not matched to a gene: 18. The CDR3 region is CATSTPFYERGVGKTQYF. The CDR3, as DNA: TGTGCCACCAGCACACCCTTTTACGAGCGGGGGGTGGGTAAGACCCAGTACTTC.

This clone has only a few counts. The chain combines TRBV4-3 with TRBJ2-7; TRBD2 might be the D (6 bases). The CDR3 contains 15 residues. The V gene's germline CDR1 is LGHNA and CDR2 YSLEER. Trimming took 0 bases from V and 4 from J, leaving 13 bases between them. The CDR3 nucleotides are TGCGCCAGCAGCCAAGACGGGGGACTGTCATACGAGCAGTACTTC. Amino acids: CASSQDGGLSYEQYF.

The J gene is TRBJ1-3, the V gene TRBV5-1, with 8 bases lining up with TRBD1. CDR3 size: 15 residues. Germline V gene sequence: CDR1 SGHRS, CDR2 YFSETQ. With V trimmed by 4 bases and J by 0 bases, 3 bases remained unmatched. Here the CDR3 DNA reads TGCGCCAGCAGCCAGACAGGGGTCTCTGGAAACACCATATATTTT. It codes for CASSQTGVSGNTIYF.

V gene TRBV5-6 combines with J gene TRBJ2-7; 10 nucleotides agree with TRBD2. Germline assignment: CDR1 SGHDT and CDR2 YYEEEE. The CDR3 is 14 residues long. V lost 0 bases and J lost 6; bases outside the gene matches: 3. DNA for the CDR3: TGTGCCAGCAGCTTGGGGCTAGCGGGAGTCGAGCAGTACTTC. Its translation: CASSLGLAGVEQYF. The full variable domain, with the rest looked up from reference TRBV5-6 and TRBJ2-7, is DAGVTQSPTHLIKTRGQQVTLRCSPKSGHDTVSWYQQALGQGPQFIFQYYEEEERQRGNFPDRFSGHQFPNYSSELNVNALLLGDSALYLCASSLGLAGVEQYFGPGTRLTVT.

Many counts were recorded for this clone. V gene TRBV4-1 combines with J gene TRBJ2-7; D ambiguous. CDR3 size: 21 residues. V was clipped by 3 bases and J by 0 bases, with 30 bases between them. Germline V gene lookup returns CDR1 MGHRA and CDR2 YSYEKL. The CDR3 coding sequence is TGCGCCAGCAGCCAGATGTCCCCTGTAGTGCAGTTCGGCGGAAGCTCCTACGAGCAGTACTTC. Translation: CASSQMSPVVQFGGSSYEQYF.

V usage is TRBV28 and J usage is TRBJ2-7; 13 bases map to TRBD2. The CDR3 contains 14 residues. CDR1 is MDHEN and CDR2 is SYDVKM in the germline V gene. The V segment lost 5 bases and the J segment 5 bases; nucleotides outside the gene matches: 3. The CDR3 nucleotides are TGTGCCAGCAGTGGACTAGCGGGAGCGCACGAGCAGTACTTC. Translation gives CASSGLAGAHEQYF.

The CDR3, as DNA: TGTGCCAACCCGCAGGGCTCTAGGGGGATCACTGAAGCTTTCTTT. Translation: CANPQGSRGITEAFF. The V call is TRBV5-4, the J call TRBJ1-1; a possible D gene is TRBD1 (6 bases). The CDR3 has 15 residues. Trimming shortened V by 9 bases and J by 4 bases, and 22 bases separated the two germline ends. Germline V CDR1 and CDR2: SGHNT, YYREEE (reference sequence).

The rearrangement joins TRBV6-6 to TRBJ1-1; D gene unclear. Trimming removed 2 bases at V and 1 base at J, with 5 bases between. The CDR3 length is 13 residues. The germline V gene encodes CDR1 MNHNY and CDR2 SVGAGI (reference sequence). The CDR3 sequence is CASSYEENTEAFF. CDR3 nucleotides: TGTGCCAGCAGTTACGAGGAGAACACTGAAGCTTTCTTT.

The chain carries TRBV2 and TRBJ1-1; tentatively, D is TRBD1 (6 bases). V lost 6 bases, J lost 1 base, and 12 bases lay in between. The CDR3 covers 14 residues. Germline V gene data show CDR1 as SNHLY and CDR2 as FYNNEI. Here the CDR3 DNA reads TGTGCCAGCAGCGCCGGGACACCGAACACTGAAGCTTTCTTT. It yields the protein CASSAGTPNTEAFF.

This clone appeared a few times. Written as DNA, the CDR3 is TGTGCCAGCAGCTTAGGGGTAGGGGGCTACGAGCAGTACTTC. It specifies CASSLGVGGYEQYF. The chain uses TRBV7-2 and TRBJ2-5, with TRBD1 as a possible D gene (6 bases). Matching the DNA end better, TRBJ2-7 makes the J call doubtful. CDR3 length: 14 amino acids. Germline V gene sequence: CDR1 SGHTA, CDR2 FQGNSA.

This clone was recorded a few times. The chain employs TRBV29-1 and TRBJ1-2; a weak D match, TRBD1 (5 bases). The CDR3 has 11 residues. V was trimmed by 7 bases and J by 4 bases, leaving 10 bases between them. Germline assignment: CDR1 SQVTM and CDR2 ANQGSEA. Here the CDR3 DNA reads TGCAGCGCCGGGGGGACCTATGGCTACACCTTC. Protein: CSAGGTYGYTF.

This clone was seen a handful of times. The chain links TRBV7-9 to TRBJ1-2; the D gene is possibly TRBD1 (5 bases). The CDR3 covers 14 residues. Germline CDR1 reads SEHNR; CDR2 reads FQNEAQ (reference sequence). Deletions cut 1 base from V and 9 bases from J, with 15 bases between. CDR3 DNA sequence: TGTGCCAGCAGCTTAGATCAGGGCCTGGTGAGCTACACCTTC. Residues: CASSLDQGLVSYTF.

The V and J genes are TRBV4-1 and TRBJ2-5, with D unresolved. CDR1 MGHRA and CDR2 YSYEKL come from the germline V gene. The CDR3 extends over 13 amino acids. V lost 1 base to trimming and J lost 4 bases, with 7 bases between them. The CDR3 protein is CASSQVGGETQYF. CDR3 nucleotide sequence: TGCGCCAGCAGCCAAGTCGGCGGAGAGACCCAGTACTTC.